The 24 T cell receptor beta chains below all came from one sample that was sequenced in a study of T cells in Graves' hyperthyroidism and ophthalmopathy. Amplified regions were TCR beta CDR3 sequences from RNA transcripts. The HTBI primer set drove a first-round RT-PCR of the TCR CDR3. TCRdb fed the multiplex PCR reads into MiXCR, producing one record per CDR3 protein. The data contain approximately 610,000 distinct CDR3 sequences, over 12% of them singletons. What was sequenced was blood. The source of these receptors is a woman in her 40s with Graves' ophthalmopathy.

There are many counts of this clonotype. CDR3 bases: TGTGCCAGTTCGGAAAGGGACAGATTCTATGGCTACACCTTC. Translated: CASSERDRFYGYTF. V gene TRBV19 combines with J gene TRBJ1-2, with 7 bases matching TRBD1. The germline V gene has CDR1 LNHDA and CDR2 SQIVND (reference sequence). V gave up 8 bases and J gave up 4 bases; unmatched junction bases: 10. This CDR3 has 14 residues.

The sample holds a few counts of this clonotype. V and J are TRBV28 and TRBJ2-1, with D uncertain. The CDR3 is 14 residues long. Germline V gene lookup returns CDR1 MDHEN and CDR2 SYDVKM. The ends were cut back, 3 bases at V and 1 base at J, with 7 bases in the middle. The CDR3, as DNA: TGTGCCAGCAGTTTTTCCGTTTCCTACAATGAGCAGTTCTTC. Amino acid sequence: CASSFSVSYNEQFF.

This clonotype was observed many times. This chain uses TRBV6-1 with TRBJ2-5; 7 positions match TRBD2. CDR1 is MNHNS and CDR2 is SASEGT in the germline V gene. V shed 0 bases and J 1 base; nucleotides not matched to a gene: 8. CDR3 length: 17 amino acids. CDR3 sequence (DNA): TGTGCCAGCAGTGAAGCGGGGGGGAGCGGCCCCCAAGAGACCCAGTACTTC. The encoded protein is CASSEAGGSGPQETQYF.

The V and J genes are TRBV28 and TRBJ1-5; a possible D gene is TRBD1 (6 bases). This CDR3 has 13 residues. With 5 bases removed from V and 10 bases from J, the gap between germline ends came to 15 bases. Germline CDR1 MDHEN, CDR2 SYDVKM. The CDR3 bases are TGTGCCAGCAGTCCAACGACAGGTCTACCCCAGCATTTT. Translation gives CASSPTTGLPQHF.

This clonotype was counted ten times or more. The chain combines TRBV20-1 with TRBJ2-7; 12 positions match TRBD2. The germline CDR1 and CDR2 sequences are DFQATT and SNEGSKA (reference sequence). CDR3 size: 14 residues. Trimming removed 6 bases from V and 1 base from J; junction bases left unmatched: 4. The DNA for the CDR3 is TGCAGTGCGGCCGGGACTAGCGGGTCCTACGAGCAGTACTTC. Protein: CSAAGTSGSYEQYF.

This clonotype was recorded at least ten times. As DNA, the CDR3 is TGTGCCAGCAGTGAATCCCCCGGGGGGGGGAACACTGAAGCTTTCTTT. Its protein is CASSESPGGGNTEAFF. V is TRBV25-1 and J is TRBJ1-1; TRBD1 might be the D (5 bases). The CDR3 has 16 residues. Between the trimmed V and J ends, which lost 1 base and 1 base, there was a span of 13 bases. The germline V gene has CDR1 MGHDK and CDR2 SYGVNS. Supplemented by reference TRBV25-1 and TRBJ1-1, the full variable domain reads EADIYQTPRYLVIGTGKKITLECSQTMGHDKMYWYQQDPGMELHLIHYSYGVNSTEKGDLSSESTVSRIRTEHFPLTLESARPSHTSQYLCASSESPGGGNTEAFFGQGTRLTVV.

This clonotype was detected only a few times. V is TRBV3-1 and J is TRBJ2-7, with TRBD2 matching 14 bases. The germline V gene encodes CDR1 LGHDT and CDR2 YNNKEL (reference sequence). Unmatched junction bases numbered 4, after V lost 7 bases and J lost 5 bases. The CDR3 runs 14 residues. The CDR3 DNA follows: TGTGCCAGCAAAGGGACTAGCGGGAGCCACGAGCAGTACTTC. Translating it yields CASKGTSGSHEQYF.

Many counts were recorded for this clonotype. The genes are TRBV6-1 and TRBJ2-7; D may be TRBD2 (5 bases). The CDR3 is 11 residues long. The germline V gene has CDR1 MNHNS and CDR2 SASEGT. The V end lost 7 bases, the J end lost 5 bases, and 9 bases lay between the germline ends. CDR3 protein: CASNSVDEQYF. Written as DNA, the CDR3 is TGTGCCAGCAATAGCGTTGACGAGCAGTACTTC.

J is TRBJ2-5 and V is TRBV20-1; 10 nucleotides agree with TRBD2. Germline-derived CDR1 and CDR2 are DFQATT and SNEGSKA (reference sequence). There are 13 residues in the CDR3. The V gene end was trimmed by 3 bases and the J gene end by 4 bases; junction bases not matched to a gene: 2. The CDR3 DNA follows: TGCAGTGCTAGCTCTAGCGGGAGAGAGACCCAGTACTTC. Encoded protein: CSASSSGRETQYF.

This clonotype was picked up many times. This chain connects TRBV9 to TRBJ2-5; D is ambiguous. Germline V CDR1 and CDR2: SGDLS, YYNGEE. The CDR3 consists of 13 residues. Trimming shortened V by 1 base and J by 7 bases, and 11 bases separated the two germline ends. The CDR3 spells CASSVTRSATQYF. The CDR3 DNA reads as TGTGCCAGCAGCGTAACAAGATCAGCGACCCAGTACTTC. The full variable domain, completed using reference TRBV9 and TRBJ2-5, is DSGVTQTPKHLITATGQRVTLRCSPRSGDLSVYWYQQSLDQGLQFLIQYYNGEERAKGNILERFSAQQFPDLHSELNLSSLELGDSALYFCASSVTRSATQYFGPGTRLLVL.

This clonotype was observed at least ten times. The V call is TRBV6-1, the J call TRBJ1-3, with D perhaps TRBD1 (6 bases). Germline values: CDR1 MNHNS, CDR2 SASEGT. The V and J ends lost 4 bases and 5 bases respectively, with 12 bases between them. The CDR3 is 14 residues long. The chain's CDR3 is CASSASDSRNTIYF. The CDR3 DNA is TGTGCCAGCAGTGCATCGGACAGTAGAAACACCATATATTTT.

This clonotype was seen many times. The rearrangement links TRBV27 to TRBJ1-1; TRBD1 matches 9 bases. This CDR3 has 13 amino acids. Germline CDR1 MNHEY, CDR2 SMNVEV (reference sequence). V lost 2 bases, J lost 11 bases, and 6 bases stayed unmatched. The CDR3, as DNA: TGTGCCAGCAGTTTAGGGACAGGGTCGATCGCTTTCTTT. Translated, it gives CASSLGTGSIAFF.

This clonotype was detected only a few times. The V call is TRBV6-1, the J call TRBJ2-2; 14 bases fit TRBD2. With V trimmed by 7 bases and J by 3 bases, 4 bases remained unmatched. In germline, CDR1 is MNHNS, CDR2 SASEGT. The CDR3 is made up of 16 amino acids. The CDR3 reads CASTKGLAGDTGELFF. CDR3 DNA sequence: TGTGCCAGCACCAAGGGACTAGCGGGAGACACCGGGGAGCTGTTTTTT.

This clonotype was detected ten times or more. DNA for the CDR3: TGTGCCAGCAGCTTAGTGTCGGGTGGAAACACCATATATTTT. It yields the protein CASSLVSGGNTIYF. The chain couples TRBV7-2 to TRBJ1-3; D not certain. The germline CDR1 and CDR2 sequences are SGHTA and FQGNSA. Between the trimmed V and J ends, which lost 1 base and 3 bases, there was a span of 7 bases. The CDR3 extends over 14 amino acids. Supplemented by reference TRBV7-2 and TRBJ1-3, the full variable domain reads GAGVSQSPSNKVTEKGKDVELRCDPISGHTALYWYRQSLGQGLEFLIYFQGNSAPDKSGLPSDRFSAERTGGSVSTLTIQRTQQEDSAVYLCASSLVSGGNTIYFGEGSWLTVV.

In this sample, this clonotype turned up many times. This sequence joins TRBV7-8 and TRBJ1-1, with a weak D call TRBD1 (6 bases). CDR1 is SGHVS and CDR2 is FQNEAQ in the germline V gene. CDR3 length: 13 residues. Deletions cut 7 bases from V and 9 bases from J, with 18 bases between. CDR3 nucleotide sequence: TGTGCCAGCATCGATGTCGGGCAGGGGAAAGCTTTCTTT. The encoded protein is CASIDVGQGKAFF.

At least ten counts were recorded for this clonotype. The chain has TRBV5-1 and TRBJ2-6; D possibly corresponds to TRBD1 (5 bases). Germline V gene data show CDR1 as SGHRS and CDR2 as YFSETQ. The CDR3 covers 17 residues. The ends were cut back, 5 bases at V and 0 bases at J, with 15 bases in the middle. CDR3 in amino acids: CASSSSGLYSGANVLTF. The DNA of the CDR3 is TGCGCCAGCAGTTCCTCAGGGCTTTACTCTGGGGCCAACGTCCTGACTTTC.

This clonotype has only one observation. CDR3 residues: CASSELDPNTEAFF. The DNA for the CDR3 is TGTGCCAGCAGTGAATTGGATCCTAACACTGAAGCTTTCTTT. The genes are TRBV6-1 and TRBJ1-1, with D unclear. The V end lost 2 bases, the J end lost 2 bases, and 9 bases lay between the germline ends. This CDR3 comprises 14 residues. In germline, CDR1 is MNHNS, CDR2 SASEGT.

This chain joins TRBV5-1 and TRBJ1-3; D call uncertain. V was pared by 4 bases and J by 0 bases, with 11 bases between. The CDR3 is 15 residues long. Looked up from germline, CDR1 is SGHRS and CDR2 is YFSETQ. The CDR3 bases are TGCGCCAGCAGCGATGCAGTCATCTCTGGAAACACCATATATTTT. Translation: CASSDAVISGNTIYF.

The rearrangement links TRBV6-1 to TRBJ1-1; 8 positions agree with TRBD1. CDR3 length: 15 residues. V lost 5 bases to trimming and J lost 4 bases; unmatched junction nucleotides: 9. The germline V gene encodes CDR1 MNHNS and CDR2 SASEGT. CDR3 amino acids: CASSLPGQVSTEAFF. The CDR3 coding sequence is TGTGCCAGCAGTCTGCCGGGACAGGTTAGCACTGAAGCTTTCTTT.

This clonotype occurred many times. The V call is TRBV15, the J call TRBJ2-5; perhaps D is TRBD1 or TRBD2 (6 bases each). V was cut by 0 bases and J by 5 bases, with 22 bases left in between. This CDR3 has 18 amino acids. The germline V gene encodes CDR1 LNHNV and CDR2 YYDKDF (reference sequence). This CDR3 reads CATSREPPRSRGGETQYF. The CDR3 DNA sequence: TGTGCCACCAGCAGAGAACCCCCGCGCTCACGAGGGGGGGAGACCCAGTACTTC. Full variable domain (remainder filled in from reference TRBV15 and TRBJ2-5): DAMVIQNPRYQVTQFGKPVTLSCSQTLNHNVMYWYQQKSSQAPKLLFHYYDKDFNNEADTPDNFQSRRPNTSFCFLDIRSPGLGDTAMYLCATSREPPRSRGGETQYFGPGTRLLVL.

This clonotype has only a few counts. V is TRBV28 and J is TRBJ2-5; 11 bases line up with TRBD2. The CDR3 has 20 amino acids. Losses at the gene ends were 8 bases for V and 3 bases for J; bases not matched to a gene: 23. Germline V gene lookup returns CDR1 MDHEN and CDR2 SYDVKM. CDR3 in amino acids: CASRGLGVGASGRREETQYF. The CDR3 nucleotides read TGTGCCAGCCGCGGGCTGGGAGTAGGGGCTAGCGGGAGGCGGGAAGAGACCCAGTACTTC. Full variable domain (rest looked up from reference TRBV28 and TRBJ2-5): DVKVTQSSRYLVKRTGEKVFLECVQDMDHENMFWYRQDPGLGLRLIYFSYDVKMKEKGDIPEGYSVSREKKERFSLILESASTNQTSMYLCASRGLGVGASGRREETQYFGPGTRLLVL.

The chain joins TRBV6-5 to TRBJ1-2; unclear D gene. V lost 2 bases to trimming and J lost 4 bases, with 14 bases between them. CDR3 length: 15 residues. Germline values: CDR1 MNHEY, CDR2 SVGAGI. The chain's CDR3 is CASSYGQVQFYGYTF. DNA of the CDR3: TGTGCCAGCAGTTACGGGCAGGTCCAATTCTATGGCTACACCTTC.

This clonotype was counted ten times or more. This sequence joins TRBV6-2 or TRBV6-3 and TRBJ2-7; 8 bases are shared with TRBD2. CDR3 length: 14 residues. The germline V gene has CDR1 MNHEY and CDR2 SVGEGT. Unmatched junction bases numbered 9, after V lost 8 bases and J lost 3 bases. The CDR3 sequence: CASLTLAGLYEQYF. CDR3 sequence (DNA): TGTGCCAGCCTTACTCTAGCGGGCCTCTACGAGCAGTACTTC.

This clonotype was seen at least ten times. This chain uses TRBV12-3 or TRBV12-4 with TRBJ2-7, with D possibly matching TRBD2 (7 bases). Trimming stripped 2 bases from V and 2 bases from J, with 10 bases between. This CDR3 has 14 amino acids. The CDR3 nucleotides are TGTGCCAGCAGTTTACCGGGGGGCACCTACGAGCAGTACTTC. Amino acid sequence: CASSLPGGTYEQYF.